The 18 T cell receptor beta chains below were found in one sample sequenced in a study of T cell repertoires in cytomegalovirus infection. One entry per CDR3 protein results from TCRdb running MiXCR on the reads. Among some 700,000 distinct CDR3 sequences listed, under 40% were seen once. Sequences were obtained from PBMCs. Receptor source: a human donor in good health (CMV status not recorded). Some clones in this sample may be carry-over from other donors' samples.

In its sample, this clonotype was seen a few times. The CDR3 region is CASSSRGTVSVTDTQYF. The CDR3 DNA is TGTGCCAGCAGCAGCCGGGGGACAGTCTCCGTCACGGATACGCAGTATTTT. The V call is TRBV7-8, the J call TRBJ2-3, with D possibly matching TRBD1 (7 bases). The CDR3 runs 17 residues. Germline V gives CDR1 SGHVS, CDR2 FQNEAQ. With 5 bases removed from V and 6 bases from J, the gap between germline ends came to 24 bases. Full variable domain (rest looked up from reference TRBV7-8 and TRBJ2-3): GAGVSQSPRYKVAKRGQDVALRCDPISGHVSLFWYQQALGQGPEFLTYFQNEAQLDKSGLPSDRFFAERPEGSVSTLKIQRTQQEDSAVYLCASSSRGTVSVTDTQYFGPGTRLTVL.

The chain recombines TRBV28 with TRBJ2-1; D is perhaps TRBD1 or TRBD2 (6 bases each). V was cut by 8 bases and J by 7 bases, with 18 bases left in between. The CDR3 is 14 amino acids. The germline CDR1 and CDR2 sequences are MDHEN and SYDVKM. The CDR3 reads CASVWGAPRNEQFF. As DNA, the CDR3 is TGTGCCAGCGTATGGGGGGCGCCCCGAAATGAGCAGTTCTTC.

CDR3 region: CASTTSLYGRGTFYF. CDR3 nucleotides: TGTGCCAGCACTACCTCACTCTACGGGCGGGGGACATTTTACTTC. The chain recombines TRBV28 with TRBJ2-7; a weak D match, TRBD2 (7 bases). This CDR3 has 15 residues. V was cut by 7 bases and J by 13 bases, with 29 bases left in between. The germline V gene has CDR1 MDHEN and CDR2 SYDVKM.

The table lists this clonotype with a count of one. This rearrangement joins TRBV7-9 to TRBJ2-7, with no clear D. Trimming removed 0 bases from V and 7 bases from J, with 10 bases in between. The CDR3 contains 13 residues. The V gene's germline CDR1 is SEHNR and CDR2 FQNEAQ (reference sequence). The CDR3 DNA is TGTGCCAGCAGCTTAGCGAAGCCCAGGGAGCAGTACTTC. The encoded protein is CASSLAKPREQYF.

The chain couples TRBV20-1 to TRBJ2-1; D not resolved. The CDR3 runs 15 residues. V lost 0 bases, J lost 0 bases, and 9 bases lay in between. From germline, CDR1 is DFQATT and CDR2 SNEGSKA (reference sequence). CDR3 sequence: CSARDRASSYNEQFF. CDR3 coding DNA: TGCAGTGCTAGAGATCGGGCGAGCTCCTACAATGAGCAGTTCTTC.

The chain is built from TRBV12-3 or TRBV12-4 and TRBJ2-1, with D perhaps matching TRBD1 (8 bases). This CDR3 region has 19 residues. Trimming stripped 5 bases from V and 4 bases from J, with 27 bases between. The CDR3: CASSGPTGAAGAGYNEQFF. CDR3 DNA: TGTGCCAGCAGTGGCCCGACAGGGGCGGCGGGAGCGGGGTACAATGAGCAGTTCTTC.

In the case of this clonotype: The conserved phenylalanine or tryptophan is not found at the CDR3 terminus, so this likely reflects a read error. The chain has TRBV12-3 or TRBV12-4 and TRBJ2-3; the match to TRBD2 covers 12 bases. CDR3 size: 14 residues. Unmatched junction bases numbered 2, after V lost 6 bases and J lost 4 bases. The CDR3 sequence is CASRPSGGADTQYS. As DNA, the CDR3 is TGTGCCAGCAGACCTAGCGGGGGGGCAGATACGCAGTATTCT.

This sequence joins TRBV4-1 and TRBJ1-2; D gene ambiguous. V dropped 4 bases and J dropped 6 bases, with 15 bases sitting between them. The V gene's germline CDR1 is MGHRA and CDR2 YSYEKL. The CDR3 has 14 residues. In nucleotides, the CDR3 is TGCGCCAGCAGCCCCCCTAGGAATTTTCATGGCTACACCTTC. Its protein product is CASSPPRNFHGYTF.

This clonotype has more than one count but fewer than ten. The rearrangement links TRBV27 to TRBJ1-2; the D is unclear. Trimming removed 5 bases from V and 8 bases from J, with 15 bases in between. The CDR3 length is 13 residues. Germline V lookup: CDR1 MNHEY, CDR2 SMNVEV (reference sequence). The CDR3 sequence is CASSGYQAGGYTF. CDR3 bases: TGTGCCAGCAGTGGCTATCAGGCGGGAGGCTACACCTTC.

The genes are TRBV19 and TRBJ1-5, with D tentatively TRBD1 (5 bases). The V gene's germline CDR1 is LNHDA and CDR2 SQIVND (reference sequence). V was cut by 8 bases and J by 3 bases, with 17 bases left in between. The CDR3 contains 15 residues. DNA for the CDR3: TGTGCCAGTCCCCCCTCGGGGGTAAACAATCAGCCCCAGCATTTT. Translation gives CASPPSGVNNQPQHF.

This clonotype has a handful of counts. The chain joins TRBV7-2 to TRBJ2-7; 7 bases agree with TRBD1. The CDR3 length is 16 residues. J was trimmed by 1 base and V by 6 bases; bases with no gene match: 12. Germline V CDR1 and CDR2: SGHTA, FQGNSA. CDR3 region: CASRSSGTVESYEQYF. For the CDR3, the DNA is TGTGCCAGCAGGTCCTCTGGGACAGTCGAATCCTACGAGCAGTACTTC.

The table lists this clonotype with a few counts. The CDR3 DNA is TGCAGCGTTGTGCCTAGCGGCGGATACGAGCAGTACTTC. Translated: CSVVPSGGYEQYF. V is TRBV29-1 and J is TRBJ2-7, with 7 bases matching TRBD2. The CDR3 length is 13 residues. The germline V gene encodes CDR1 SQVTM and CDR2 ANQGSEA. After removal of 4 bases from V and 4 bases from J, the junction contained 7 bases not matched to a gene.

This clonotype was observed at least ten times. This chain uses TRBV7-9 with TRBJ2-7; no definite D call. Deletions cut 6 bases from V and 0 bases from J, with 3 bases between. In germline, CDR1 is SEHNR, CDR2 FQNEAQ (reference sequence). There are 11 residues in the CDR3. The CDR3 region is CASRSSYEQYF. The CDR3 coding sequence is TGTGCCAGCAGGAGCTCCTACGAGCAGTACTTC.

The chain uses TRBV6-6 and TRBJ1-1, with D maybe TRBD1 (5 bases). CDR1 and CDR2 from the germline V gene are MNHNY and SVGAGI (reference sequence). The CDR3 contains 16 residues. Trimming took off 4 bases at V and 1 base at J, with 16 bases between the two ends. The CDR3 is CASSSSGRVGNTEAFF. CDR3 coding DNA: TGTGCCAGCAGTTCCTCGGGACGTGTTGGGAACACTGAAGCTTTCTTT.

The V and J genes are TRBV10-2 and TRBJ1-1, with unresolved D. The V end lost 8 bases, the J end lost 4 bases, and 5 bases lay between the germline ends. CDR3 size: 10 residues. Germline lookup yields CDR1 WSHSY and CDR2 SAAADI. The CDR3 DNA reads as TGCGCCAGCGGCTCCACTGAAGCTTTCTTT. Protein sequence: CASGSTEAFF.

This chain links TRBV7-9 with TRBJ2-5, with 13 bases lining up with TRBD2. The CDR3 spans 16 residues. Germline-derived CDR1 and CDR2 are SEHNR and FQNEAQ (reference sequence). After removal of 5 bases from V and 2 bases from J, the junction contained 5 bases not matched to a gene. The CDR3 DNA reads TGTGCCAGCAGCCCTGGACTAGCGGGAGAGCAAGAGACCCAGTACTTC. It specifies CASSPGLAGEQETQYF.

About this clonotype: One end of the junction is discordant with germline, which a read error may explain. The rearrangement links TRBV4-1 to TRBJ1-6; D not certain. The CDR3 sequence is 13 residues long. Germline lookup yields CDR1 MGHRA and CDR2 YSYEKL. For the CDR3, the DNA is TGTGCCAGCAGCCAAGGGTGGGAATCACCCCTCCACTTT. Protein: CASSQGWESPLHF.

The table lists this clonotype with many counts. This sequence joins TRBV28 and TRBJ1-2, with D possibly matching TRBD1 (5 bases). The V and J ends lost 2 bases and 1 base respectively, with 8 bases between them. The CDR3 spans 14 residues. Germline V gene data show CDR1 as MDHEN and CDR2 as SYDVKM. CDR3 in DNA: TGTGCCAGCAGTTTACTGGGGGGTAACTATGGCTACACCTTC. Protein sequence: CASSLLGGNYGYTF.